Sequencing of this T cell receptor (beta chain) was carried out in a study of blood T cell repertoires in COVID-19. Study context: In each case, the material was cDNA or gDNA derived from T cells, B-cell-depleted T cells, or PBMCs.

Patients from Seattle were sampled longitudinally, starting during active infection. Using immunoSEQ multiplex PCR, the repertoire was profiled, and TCRdb retains in-frame clones only, with some absent. The table shows 60,000 to 90,000 clones, with 80% to 90% occurring only once. The CDR3 totals 16 residues. V was shortened by 1 base and J by 3 bases, with 12 bases between the two germline ends. Germline CDR1 is MNHEY and CDR2 is SMNVEV (reference sequence). The receptor was isolated from a man aged 60-69 years with COVID-19, enrolled during active disease. The chain is built from TRBV27 and TRBJ1-4, with D uncertain. The sample was peripheral blood. In nucleotides, the CDR3 is TGTGCCAGCAGTTTATATGATCCGGGAGCTAATGAAAAACTGTTTTTT. As protein: CASSLYDPGANEKLFF.